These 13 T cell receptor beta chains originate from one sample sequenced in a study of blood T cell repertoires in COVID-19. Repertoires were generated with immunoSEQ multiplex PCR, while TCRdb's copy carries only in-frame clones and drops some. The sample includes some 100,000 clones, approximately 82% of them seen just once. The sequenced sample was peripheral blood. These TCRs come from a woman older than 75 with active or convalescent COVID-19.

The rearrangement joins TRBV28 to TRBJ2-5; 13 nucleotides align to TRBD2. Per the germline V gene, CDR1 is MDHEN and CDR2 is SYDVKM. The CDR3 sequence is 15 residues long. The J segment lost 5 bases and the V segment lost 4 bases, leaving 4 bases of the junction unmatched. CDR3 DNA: TGTGCCAGCAGTTCCGGACTAGCGGGAGACGAGACCCAGTACTTC. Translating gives CASSSGLAGDETQYF.

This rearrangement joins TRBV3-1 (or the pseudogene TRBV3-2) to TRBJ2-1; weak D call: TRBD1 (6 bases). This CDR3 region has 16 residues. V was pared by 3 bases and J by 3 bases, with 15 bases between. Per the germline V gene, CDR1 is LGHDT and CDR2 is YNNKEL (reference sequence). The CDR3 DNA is TGTGCCAGCAGCCAGTTAGGGGGTAATAGCTACAATGAGCAGTTCTTC. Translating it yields CASSQLGGNSYNEQFF.

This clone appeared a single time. CDR3 sequence reads: CASSLAGTSGRATDTQYF. CDR3 nucleotides: TGTGCCAGCAGCTTGGCCGGGACTAGCGGGAGAGCCACAGATACGCAGTATTTT. The genes are TRBV5-5 and TRBJ2-3, with 14 bases identical to TRBD2. The V and J ends lost 0 bases and 2 bases, in that order; junction bases with no gene match: 5. CDR3 length equals 18 residues. Germline CDR1 SGHKS, CDR2 YYEKEE (reference sequence).

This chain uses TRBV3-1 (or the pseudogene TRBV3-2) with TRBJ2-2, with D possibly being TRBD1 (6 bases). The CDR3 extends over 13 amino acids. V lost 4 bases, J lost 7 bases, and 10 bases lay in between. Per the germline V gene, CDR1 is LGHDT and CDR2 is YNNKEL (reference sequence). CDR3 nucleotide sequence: TGTGCCAGCAGCCCACAGGGAATCGGGGAGCTGTTTTTT. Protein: CASSPQGIGELFF.

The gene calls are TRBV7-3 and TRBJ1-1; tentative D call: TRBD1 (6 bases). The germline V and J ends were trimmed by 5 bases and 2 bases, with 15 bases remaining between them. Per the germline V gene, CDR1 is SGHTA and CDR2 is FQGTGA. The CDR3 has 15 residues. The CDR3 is CASSRKGDINTEAFF. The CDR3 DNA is TGTGCCAGCAGCAGGAAAGGGGACATCAACACTGAAGCTTTCTTT.

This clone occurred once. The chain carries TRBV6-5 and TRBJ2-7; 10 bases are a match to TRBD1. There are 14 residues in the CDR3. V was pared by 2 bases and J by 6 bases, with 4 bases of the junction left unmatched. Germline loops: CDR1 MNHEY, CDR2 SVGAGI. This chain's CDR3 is CASSYRQGAFEQYF. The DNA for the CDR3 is TGTGCCAGCAGTTACCGACAGGGGGCATTCGAGCAGTACTTC.

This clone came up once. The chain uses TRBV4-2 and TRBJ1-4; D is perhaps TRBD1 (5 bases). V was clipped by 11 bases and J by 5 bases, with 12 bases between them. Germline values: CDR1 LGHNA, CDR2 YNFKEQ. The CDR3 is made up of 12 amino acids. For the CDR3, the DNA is TGTGCCTCCAGGAAGGGGAATGAAAAACTGTTTTTT. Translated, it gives CASRKGNEKLFF.

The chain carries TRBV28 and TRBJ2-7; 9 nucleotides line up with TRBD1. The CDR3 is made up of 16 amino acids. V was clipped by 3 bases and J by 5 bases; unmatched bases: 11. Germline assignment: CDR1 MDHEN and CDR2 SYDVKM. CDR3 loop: CASSLASGTGYNEQYF. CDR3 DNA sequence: TGTGCCAGCAGTTTGGCCTCCGGGACAGGGTACAACGAGCAGTACTTC.

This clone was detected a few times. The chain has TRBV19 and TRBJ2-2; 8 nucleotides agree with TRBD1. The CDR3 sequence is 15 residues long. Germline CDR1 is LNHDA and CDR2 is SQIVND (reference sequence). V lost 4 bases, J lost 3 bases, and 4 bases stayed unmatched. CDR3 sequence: CASSTPGGYTGELFF. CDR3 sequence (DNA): TGTGCCAGTAGTACGCCAGGGGGCTACACCGGGGAGCTGTTTTTT. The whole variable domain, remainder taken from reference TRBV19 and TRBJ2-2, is DGGITQSPKYLFRKEGQNVTLSCEQNLNHDAMYWYRQDPGQGLRLIYYSQIVNDFQKGDIAEGYSVSREKKESFPLTVTSAQKNPTAFYLCASSTPGGYTGELFFGEGSRLTVL.

The CDR3 DNA reads as TGTGCCAGTTCCGGGGTGGGAGATACGCAGTATTTT. It specifies CASSGVGDTQYF. The chain employs TRBV7-9 and TRBJ2-3; D is possibly TRBD2 (5 bases). Trimming removed 9 bases at V and 5 bases at J, with 12 bases between. Germline lookup yields CDR1 SEHNR and CDR2 FQNEAQ (reference sequence). The CDR3 extends over 12 amino acids. Drawing the rest from reference TRBV7-9 and TRBJ2-3, the complete variable domain is DTGVSQNPRHKITKRGQNVTFRCDPISEHNRLYWYRQTLGQGPEFLTYFQNEAQLEKSRLLSDRFSAERPKGSFSTLEIQRTEQGDSAMYLCASSGVGDTQYFGPGTRLTVL.

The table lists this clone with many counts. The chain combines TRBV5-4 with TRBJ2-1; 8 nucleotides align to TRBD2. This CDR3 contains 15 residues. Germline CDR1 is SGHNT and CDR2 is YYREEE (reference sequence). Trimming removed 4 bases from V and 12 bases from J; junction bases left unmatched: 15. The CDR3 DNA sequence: TGTGCCAGCAGCCCAGGGGCGGGAGGCCCGCAAAGGCAGTTCTTC. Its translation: CASSPGAGGPQRQFF. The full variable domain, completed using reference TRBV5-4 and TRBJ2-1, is ETGVTQSPTHLIKTRGQQVTLRCSSQSGHNTVSWYQQALGQGPQFIFQYYREEENGRGNFPPRFSGLQFPNYSSELNVNALELDDSALYLCASSPGAGGPQRQFFGPGTRLTVL.

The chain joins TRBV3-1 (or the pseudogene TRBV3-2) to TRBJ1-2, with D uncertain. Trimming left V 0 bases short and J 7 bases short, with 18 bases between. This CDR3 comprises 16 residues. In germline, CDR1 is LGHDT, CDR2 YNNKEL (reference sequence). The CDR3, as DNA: TGTGCCAGCAGCCAAGATCTTGCGGAGGCTTGGCGTGGCTACACCTTC. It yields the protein CASSQDLAEAWRGYTF.

CDR3 sequence: CASSFTTRGEQFF. DNA for the CDR3: TGTGCCAGCAGTTTCACAACTCGAGGTGAGCAGTTCTTC. This chain links TRBV27 with TRBJ2-1; D remains ambiguous. Trimming removed 3 bases from V and 9 bases from J, with 12 bases in between. The CDR3 covers 13 residues. Per germline, CDR1 MNHEY and CDR2 SMNVEV (reference sequence).